The 14 T cell receptor beta chains below come from one sample, sequenced in a study of regulatory T cells in long-lasting Graves disease. CDR3 regions were amplified by Arm-PCR using iRepertoire HTBI primers to build TCR beta libraries. TCRdb reprocessed the multiplex PCR reads via MiXCR and lists one record per CDR3 protein. The data hold about 220,000 distinct CDR3 sequences, with roughly 20% observed a single time. Documented time point: newly diagnosed GD, antithyroid drugs for less than 3 months. Preparation of the TCR library used RNA extracted from PBMCs. The data also belong to a second study, concerning T cells in Graves' hyperthyroidism and ophthalmopathy.

The sample was peripheral blood mononuclear cells (PBMCs), taken at new diagnosis, from a patient treated with antithyroid drugs. The source is a woman in her 30s with Graves disease.

This clonotype was seen repeatedly, ten times or more. The V and J genes are TRBV29-1 and TRBJ2-7; D might be TRBD1 (5 bases). Germline V gene lookup returns CDR1 SQVTM and CDR2 ANQGSEA. There are 10 residues in the CDR3. CDR3 in amino acids: CSGAPYEQYF. The CDR3 nucleotides read TGCAGTGGGGCTCCCTACGAGCAGTACTTC.

The sample holds many counts of this clonotype. This chain uses TRBV19 with TRBJ1-2, with D uncertain. Trimming cost V 5 bases and J 0 bases, with 13 bases left between them. CDR1 is LNHDA, CDR2 SQIVND, per germline (reference sequence). This CDR3 spans 15 amino acids. CDR3 loop: CASSAEDPTNYGYTF. As DNA, the CDR3 is TGTGCCAGTAGTGCAGAAGACCCCACTAACTATGGCTACACCTTC. Combining the CDR3 with reference TRBV19 and TRBJ1-2 gives the whole variable domain DGGITQSPKYLFRKEGQNVTLSCEQNLNHDAMYWYRQDPGQGLRLIYYSQIVNDFQKGDIAEGYSVSREKKESFPLTVTSAQKNPTAFYLCASSAEDPTNYGYTFGSGTRLTVV.

The count of this clonotype is one. The chain recombines TRBV29-1 with TRBJ1-1; D is undetermined. Between the trimmed V and J ends, which lost 4 bases and 5 bases, there was a span of 11 bases. Germline CDR1 and CDR2: SQVTM and ANQGSEA. This CDR3 contains 12 residues. As DNA, the CDR3 is TGCAGCGTTGTGCACAGTACAACTGAAGCTTTCTTT. Residues: CSVVHSTTEAFF. Full variable domain (rest looked up from reference TRBV29-1 and TRBJ1-1): SAVISQKPSRDICQRGTSLTIQCQVDSQVTMMFWYRQQPGQSLTLIATANQGSEATYESGFVIDKFPISRPNLTFSTLTVSNMSPEDSSIYLCSVVHSTTEAFFGQGTRLTVV.

J is TRBJ1-5 and V is TRBV25-1, with TRBD1 matching 10 bases. Germline V gene sequence: CDR1 MGHDK, CDR2 SYGVNS. V was clipped by 2 bases and J by 3 bases; unmatched bases: 10. This CDR3 has 18 residues. The CDR3 DNA follows: TGTGCCAGCAGTGAACGATTTGGGACAGGGGTTTCCAATCAGCCCCAGCATTTT. It specifies CASSERFGTGVSNQPQHF.

This clonotype was found many times. The J gene is TRBJ1-6, the V gene TRBV5-1; D is undetermined. Deletions cut 0 bases from V and 7 bases from J, with 8 bases between. CDR3 length: 14 residues. CDR1 SGHRS and CDR2 YFSETQ come from the germline V gene. The CDR3: CASSLDYGNSPLHF. In DNA, the CDR3 is TGCGCCAGCAGCTTGGATTACGGGAATTCACCCCTCCACTTT.

This clonotype appeared many times. The V gene is TRBV30, the J gene TRBJ2-7, with 9 bases fitting TRBD1. The CDR3 contains 15 residues. Germline lookup yields CDR1 GTSNPN and CDR2 SVGIG (reference sequence). Trimming took 4 bases from V and 6 from J; bases not matched to a gene: 13. The DNA of the CDR3 is TGTGCCTGGAACCTTCGGGACAGGGTAATAAGCGAGCAGTACTTC. Protein: CAWNLRDRVISEQYF.

This clonotype was seen repeatedly, ten times or more. The chain is built from TRBV28 and TRBJ2-7; no clear D gene. The CDR3 consists of 13 residues. Germline V gene sequence: CDR1 MDHEN, CDR2 SYDVKM. Trimming stripped 4 bases from V and 5 bases from J, with 12 bases between. CDR3 nucleotides: TGTGCCAGCAGTTCCAGCCCCAGTCACGAGCAGTACTTC. This gives the protein CASSSSPSHEQYF.

The genes are TRBV7-3 and TRBJ2-1, with D uncertain. The V gene's germline CDR1 is SGHTA and CDR2 FQGTGA. This CDR3 has 14 amino acids. Deletions cut 8 bases from V and 6 bases from J, with 17 bases between. In DNA form, the CDR3 reads TGTGCCAGCCGCCCCGGCGGCGGCCCCAATGAGCAGTTCTTC. Its protein product is CASRPGGGPNEQFF.

This clonotype was detected many times. V is TRBV29-1 and J is TRBJ2-7, with 7 nucleotides matching TRBD1. CDR3 length: 15 residues. Germline-derived CDR1 and CDR2 are SQVTM and ANQGSEA. V shed 1 base, J shed 0 bases, and the junction held 6 bases outside the gene matches. CDR3 sequence: CSVEGPGQLSYEQYF. The CDR3 DNA sequence: TGCAGCGTTGAAGGTCCGGGACAGCTCTCCTACGAGCAGTACTTC.

The genes are TRBV2 and TRBJ1-1, with D tentatively TRBD1 (6 bases). V was clipped by 3 bases and J by 0 bases, with 8 bases between them. Per the germline V gene, CDR1 is SNHLY and CDR2 is FYNNEI. This CDR3 is built from 14 residues. DNA for the CDR3: TGTGCCAGCAGTGAGAGGGACATGAACACTGAAGCTTTCTTT. Translating gives CASSERDMNTEAFF.

This clonotype was observed at least ten times. The V gene is TRBV7-8, the J gene TRBJ1-2; D may be TRBD1 (5 bases). CDR1 and CDR2 from the germline V gene are SGHVS and FQNEAQ. V lost 0 bases to trimming and J lost 5 bases, with 13 bases between them. The CDR3 totals 15 residues. The CDR3, as DNA: TGTGCCAGCAGCTTAGCGTCAGGGAGGGGTTATGGCTACACCTTC. Its protein is CASSLASGRGYGYTF.

Remarks on this clonotype: This may come from a read error, since a much larger clone is one base off. The chain employs TRBV12-3 or TRBV12-4 and TRBJ2-4; no reliable D call. The J call could be wrong; TRBJ1-2 is a better fit for the DNA end. The CDR3 has 12 residues. The CDR3 here is CDSSYKGNGYTF. CDR3 bases: TGTGACAGCAGTTACAAGGGTAACGGCTACACCTTC.

As for this clonotype: This could be a read error, since a much larger clone is one nucleotide away. The genes are TRBV20-1 and TRBJ2-3; perhaps TRBD2 as D (6 bases). The CDR3 contains 15 residues. Per the germline V gene, CDR1 is DFQATT and CDR2 is SNEGSKA (reference sequence). This chain's CDR3 is CGARALASSTDTQYF. CDR3 nucleotide sequence: TGCGGTGCTAGAGCGCTAGCGTCAAGCACAGATACGCAGTATTTT.

This clonotype was recorded at least ten times. The J gene is TRBJ1-4, the V gene TRBV27; D unclear. CDR3 length: 14 residues. Germline CDR1 reads MNHEY; CDR2 reads SMNVEV (reference sequence). V shed 4 bases and J shed 7 bases, with 13 bases lying between them. As DNA, the CDR3 is TGTGCCAGCAGTTGGACGCGCTCGAGTGAAAAACTGTTTTTT. This translates into CASSWTRSSEKLFF.